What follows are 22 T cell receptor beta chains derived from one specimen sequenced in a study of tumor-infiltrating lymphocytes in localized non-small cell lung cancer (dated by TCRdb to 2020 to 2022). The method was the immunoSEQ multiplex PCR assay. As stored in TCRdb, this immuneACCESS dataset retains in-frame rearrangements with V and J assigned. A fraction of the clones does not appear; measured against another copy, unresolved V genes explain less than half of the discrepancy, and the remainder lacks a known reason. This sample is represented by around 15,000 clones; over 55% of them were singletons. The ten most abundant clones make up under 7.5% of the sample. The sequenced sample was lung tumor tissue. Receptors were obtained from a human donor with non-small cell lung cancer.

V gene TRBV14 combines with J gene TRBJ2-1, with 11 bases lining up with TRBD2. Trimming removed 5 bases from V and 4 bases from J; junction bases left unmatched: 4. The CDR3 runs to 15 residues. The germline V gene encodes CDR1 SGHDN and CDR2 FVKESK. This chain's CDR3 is CASSKGTSGYNEQFF. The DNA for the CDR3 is TGTGCCAGCAGCAAAGGGACTAGCGGTTACAATGAGCAGTTCTTC.

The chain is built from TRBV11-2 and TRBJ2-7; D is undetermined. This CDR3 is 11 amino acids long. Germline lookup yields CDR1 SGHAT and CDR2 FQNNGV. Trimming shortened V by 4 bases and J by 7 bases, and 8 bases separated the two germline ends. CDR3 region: CASSSSREQYF. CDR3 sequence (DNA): TGTGCCAGCAGCTCCTCGAGAGAGCAGTACTTC.

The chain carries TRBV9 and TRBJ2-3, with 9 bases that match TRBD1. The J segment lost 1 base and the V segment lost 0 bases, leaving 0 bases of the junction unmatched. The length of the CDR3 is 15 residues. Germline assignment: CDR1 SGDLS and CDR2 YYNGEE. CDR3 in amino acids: CASSVGDRGTDTQYF. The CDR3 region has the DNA TGTGCCAGCAGCGTAGGGGACAGGGGCACAGATACGCAGTATTTT.

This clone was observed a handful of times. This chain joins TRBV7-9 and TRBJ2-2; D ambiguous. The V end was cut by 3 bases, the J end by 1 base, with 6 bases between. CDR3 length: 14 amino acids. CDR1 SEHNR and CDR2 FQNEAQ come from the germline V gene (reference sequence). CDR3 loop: CASSFGRNTGELFF. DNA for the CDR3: TGTGCCAGCAGCTTCGGTAGGAACACCGGGGAGCTGTTTTTT. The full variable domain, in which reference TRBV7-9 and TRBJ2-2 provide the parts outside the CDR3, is DTGVSQNPRHKITKRGQNVTFRCDPISEHNRLYWYRQTLGQGPEFLTYFQNEAQLEKSRLLSDRFSAERPKGSFSTLEIQRTEQGDSAMYLCASSFGRNTGELFFGEGSRLTVL.

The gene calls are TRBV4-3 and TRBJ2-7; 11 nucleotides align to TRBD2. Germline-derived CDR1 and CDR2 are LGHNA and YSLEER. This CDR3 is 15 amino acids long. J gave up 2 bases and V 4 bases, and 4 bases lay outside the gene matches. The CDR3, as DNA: TGCGCCAGCAGCCTCCGACTAGCGGGGCCCTACGAGCAGTACTTC. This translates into CASSLRLAGPYEQYF.

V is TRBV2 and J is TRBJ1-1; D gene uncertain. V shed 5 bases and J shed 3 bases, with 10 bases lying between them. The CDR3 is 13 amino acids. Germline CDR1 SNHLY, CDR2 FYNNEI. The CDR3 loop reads CASSQGSYTEAFF. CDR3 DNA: TGTGCCAGCAGTCAAGGGTCTTACACTGAAGCTTTCTTT.

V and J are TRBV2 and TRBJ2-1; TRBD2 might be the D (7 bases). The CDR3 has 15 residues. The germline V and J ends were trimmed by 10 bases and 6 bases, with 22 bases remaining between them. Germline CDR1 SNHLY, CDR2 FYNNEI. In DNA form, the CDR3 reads TGTGCCACCGGTCAGGGGCTAGCGGCACCCAATGAGCAGTTCTTC. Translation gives CATGQGLAAPNEQFF.

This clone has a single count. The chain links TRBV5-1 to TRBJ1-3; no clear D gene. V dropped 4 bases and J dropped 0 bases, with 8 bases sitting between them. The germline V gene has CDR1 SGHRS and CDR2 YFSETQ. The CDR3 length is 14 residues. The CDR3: CASSQTGSGNTIYF. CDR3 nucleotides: TGCGCCAGCAGCCAAACCGGCTCTGGAAACACCATATATTTT.

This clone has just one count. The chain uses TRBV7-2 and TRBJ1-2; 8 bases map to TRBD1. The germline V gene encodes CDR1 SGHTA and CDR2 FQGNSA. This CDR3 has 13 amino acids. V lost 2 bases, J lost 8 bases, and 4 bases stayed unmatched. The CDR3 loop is CASSLSGGGGYTF. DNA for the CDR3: TGTGCCAGCAGCTTATCAGGGGGCGGCGGCTACACCTTC.

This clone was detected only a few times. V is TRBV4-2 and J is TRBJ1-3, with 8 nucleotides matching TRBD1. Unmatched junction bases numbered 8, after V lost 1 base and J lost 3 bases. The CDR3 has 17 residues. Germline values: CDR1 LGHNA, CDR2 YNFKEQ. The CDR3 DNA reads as TGTGCCAGCAGCCAAGTAACTCCGGACAGGGTTGGAAACACCATATATTTT. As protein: CASSQVTPDRVGNTIYF.

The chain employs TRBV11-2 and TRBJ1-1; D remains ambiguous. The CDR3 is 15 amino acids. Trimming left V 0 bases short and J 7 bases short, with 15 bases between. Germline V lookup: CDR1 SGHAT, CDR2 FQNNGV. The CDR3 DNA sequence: TGTGCCAGCAGCTTAGATCGGCCAGAGGCTTTTGAAGCTTTCTTT. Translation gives CASSLDRPEAFEAFF.

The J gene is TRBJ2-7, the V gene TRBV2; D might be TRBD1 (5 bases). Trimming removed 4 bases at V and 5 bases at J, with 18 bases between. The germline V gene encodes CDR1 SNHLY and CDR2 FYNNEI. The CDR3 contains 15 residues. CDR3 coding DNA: TGTGCCAGCAGTGGGCCTTTGGGGCTTTCCAACGAGCAGTACTTC. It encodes CASSGPLGLSNEQYF.

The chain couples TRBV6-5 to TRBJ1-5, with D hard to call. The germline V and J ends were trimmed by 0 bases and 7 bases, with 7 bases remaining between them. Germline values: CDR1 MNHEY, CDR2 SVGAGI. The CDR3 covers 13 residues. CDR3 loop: CASSYSVGQPQHF. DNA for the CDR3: TGTGCCAGCAGTTACTCAGTTGGACAGCCCCAGCATTTT.

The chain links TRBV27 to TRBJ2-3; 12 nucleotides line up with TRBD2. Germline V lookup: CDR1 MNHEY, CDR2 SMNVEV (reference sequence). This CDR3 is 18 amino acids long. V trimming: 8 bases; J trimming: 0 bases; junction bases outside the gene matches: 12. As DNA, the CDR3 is TGTGCCAGCCACCCGACTAGCGGGAGCCTCGACAGCACAGATACGCAGTATTTT. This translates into CASHPTSGSLDSTDTQYF.

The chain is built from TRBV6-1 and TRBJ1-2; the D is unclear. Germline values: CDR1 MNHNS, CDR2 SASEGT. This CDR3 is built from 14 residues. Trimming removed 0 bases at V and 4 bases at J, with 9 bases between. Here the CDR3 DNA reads TGTGCCAGCAGTGAAGCGAGTCTGGGCTATGGCTACACCTTC. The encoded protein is CASSEASLGYGYTF.

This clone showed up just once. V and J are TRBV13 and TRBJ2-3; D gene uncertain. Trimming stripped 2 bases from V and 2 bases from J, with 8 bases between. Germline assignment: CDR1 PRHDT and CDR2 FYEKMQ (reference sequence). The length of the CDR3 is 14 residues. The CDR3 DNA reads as TGTGCCAGCAGCTTAACACCGAACACAGATACGCAGTATTTT. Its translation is CASSLTPNTDTQYF.

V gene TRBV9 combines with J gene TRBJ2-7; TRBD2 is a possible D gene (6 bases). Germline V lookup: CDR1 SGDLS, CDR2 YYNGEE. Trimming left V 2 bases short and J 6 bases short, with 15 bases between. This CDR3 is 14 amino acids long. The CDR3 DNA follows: TGTGCCAGCAGCGTGACTGGAGGGGTACGCGAGCAGTACTTC. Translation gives CASSVTGGVREQYF.

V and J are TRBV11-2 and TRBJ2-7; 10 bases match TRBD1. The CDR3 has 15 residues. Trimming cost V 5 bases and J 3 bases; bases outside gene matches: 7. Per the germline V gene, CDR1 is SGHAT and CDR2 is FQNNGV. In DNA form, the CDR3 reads TGTGCCAGCAGCCTCCCGGACAGGGGGAGCTACGAGCAGTACTTC. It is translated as CASSLPDRGSYEQYF.

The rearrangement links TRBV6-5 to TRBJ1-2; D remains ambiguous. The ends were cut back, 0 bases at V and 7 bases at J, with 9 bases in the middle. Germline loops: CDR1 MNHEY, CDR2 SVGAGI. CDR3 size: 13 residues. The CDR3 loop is CASSYSSGGGYTF. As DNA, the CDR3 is TGTGCCAGCAGTTACTCCTCAGGAGGTGGCTACACCTTC.

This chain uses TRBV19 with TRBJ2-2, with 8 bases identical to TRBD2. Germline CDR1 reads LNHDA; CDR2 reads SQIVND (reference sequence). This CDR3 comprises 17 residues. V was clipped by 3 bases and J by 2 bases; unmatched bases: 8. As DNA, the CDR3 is TGTGCCAGTAGTATCAAAGCCAGCGGGGGCAACACCGGGGAGCTGTTTTTT. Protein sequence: CASSIKASGGNTGELFF.

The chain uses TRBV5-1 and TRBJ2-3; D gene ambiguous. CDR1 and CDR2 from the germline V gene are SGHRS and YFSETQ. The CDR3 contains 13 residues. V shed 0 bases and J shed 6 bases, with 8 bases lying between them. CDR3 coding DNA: TGCGCCAGCAGCTTGGAGCTTGAGGATACGCAGTATTTT. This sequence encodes CASSLELEDTQYF.

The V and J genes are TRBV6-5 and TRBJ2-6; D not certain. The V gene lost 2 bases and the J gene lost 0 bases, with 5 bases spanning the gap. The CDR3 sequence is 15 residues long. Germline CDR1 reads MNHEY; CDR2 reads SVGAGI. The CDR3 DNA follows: TGTGCCAGCAGTTACCGGTACTCTGGGGCCAACGTCCTGACTTTC. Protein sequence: CASSYRYSGANVLTF.